The 19 T cell receptor beta chains reported below all come from one sample, sequenced in a study of neurological immune-mediated disorders. TCRdb re-called the 5' RACE reads through MiXCR, storing one row per CDR3 protein. Of about 76,000 distinct CDR3 sequences in the sample, 15% to 20% were seen once. The sequenced material came from PBMCs. These receptors all stem from a middle-aged woman in good health.

This clonotype has ten or more counts. The chain recombines TRBV5-1 with TRBJ1-2, with TRBD1 identical over 8 bases. V trimming: 5 bases; J trimming: 5 bases; junction bases outside the gene matches: 11. Germline V lookup: CDR1 SGHRS, CDR2 YFSETQ. The CDR3 has 15 residues. CDR3 nucleotide sequence: TGCGCCAGCAGGGAGACAGGGGCGAGATGGTATGGCTACACCTTC. It encodes CASRETGARWYGYTF.

The table lists this clonotype with many counts. Written as DNA, the CDR3 is TGTGCCATCAGTGACGGGGGCGGGGGGAGCACAGATACGCAGTATTTT. Its translation: CAISDGGGGSTDTQYF. The rearrangement links TRBV10-3 to TRBJ2-3; 8 bases line up with TRBD2. The germline V gene has CDR1 ENHRY and CDR2 SYGVKD. V dropped 3 bases and J dropped 0; count of bases not matched to a gene: 5. The CDR3 is made up of 16 amino acids.

Many counts were recorded for this clonotype. The V gene is TRBV12-3 or TRBV12-4, the J gene TRBJ1-3; TRBD1 might be the D (6 bases). Trimming removed 3 bases at V and 0 bases at J, with 9 bases between. The CDR3 extends over 15 amino acids. The CDR3 is CASSLGAGSGNTIYF. CDR3 nucleotide sequence: TGTGCCAGCAGTTTGGGGGCAGGCTCTGGAAACACCATATATTTT.

Ten or more counts support this clonotype. V is TRBV7-6 and J is TRBJ2-2; no reliable D call. Looked up from germline, CDR1 is SGHVS and CDR2 is FNYEAQ. The CDR3 runs 14 residues. V lost 1 base and J 0 bases, leaving 3 bases between the germline ends. Written as DNA, the CDR3 is TGTGCCAGCAGCTTAGGGGCGAACACCGGGGAGCTGTTTTTT. As protein: CASSLGANTGELFF.

This sequence joins TRBV6-2 or TRBV6-3 and TRBJ2-7; D is possibly TRBD1 or TRBD2 (5 bases each). Germline CDR1 and CDR2: MNHEY and SVGEGT. This CDR3 has 14 amino acids. V dropped 8 bases and J dropped 5 bases, with 19 bases sitting between them. This chain's CDR3 is CASFRGILWDEQYV. The CDR3 DNA sequence: TGTGCCAGCTTTCGGGGCATCTTATGGGACGAGCAGTACGTC.

A few counts support this clonotype. This may stem from a read error, because a much larger clone lies one nucleotide away. The chain is built from TRBV20-1 and TRBJ2-7; possible D gene TRBD2, 6 bases. Trimming pared 1 base from V and 7 bases from J, leaving 20 bases between. This CDR3 spans 15 amino acids. Germline V gene data show CDR1 as DFQATT and CDR2 as SNEGSKA (reference sequence). The CDR3 bases are TGCAGTGCTAGAGGGCCGGGACTGCACCCTTGTGAGCAGTACTTC. Its protein product is CSARGPGLHPCEQYF.

In this sample, this clonotype turned up many times. This chain links TRBV21-1 with TRBJ1-1; the listed D gene, TRBD1, was not tested against the DNA. TRBV21-1 is a listed pseudogene. The CDR3 sequence is 14 residues long. The CDR3 coding sequence is TGTGCCAGCAGCAAGGGACAGGGGGCCACTGAAGCTTTCTTT. Amino acids: CASSKGQGATEAFF.

This clonotype was found many times. The chain joins TRBV28 to TRBJ2-3; 10 bases line up with TRBD1. The CDR3 loop spans 15 amino acids. Per germline, CDR1 MDHEN and CDR2 SYDVKM. V gave up 7 bases and J gave up 3 bases; unmatched junction bases: 7. The CDR3 protein is CASKTGQGRTDTQYF. The CDR3 DNA sequence: TGTGCCAGCAAAACGGGACAGGGGCGGACAGATACGCAGTATTTT.

A few counts support this clonotype. The CDR3: CASSARRLAAYNEQFF. DNA for the CDR3: TGTGCCAGCAGCGCTAGGCGTCTAGCGGCCTACAATGAGCAGTTCTTC. V is TRBV7-2 and J is TRBJ2-1, with 7 bases matching TRBD2. From germline, CDR1 is SGHTA and CDR2 FQGNSA. The V and J ends lost 5 bases and 2 bases, in that order; junction bases with no gene match: 9. CDR3 length: 16 residues.

This clonotype was seen many times. The chain recombines TRBV7-9 with TRBJ1-1, with D perhaps TRBD1 (5 bases). Looked up from germline, CDR1 is SEHNR and CDR2 is FQNEAQ (reference sequence). There are 15 residues in the CDR3. Trimming took off 5 bases at V and 1 base at J, with 14 bases between the two ends. DNA for the CDR3: TGTGCCAGCAGCGAACCCGGGACGGAGAACACTGAAGCTTTCTTT. This sequence encodes CASSEPGTENTEAFF.

The chain combines TRBV6-2 or TRBV6-3 with TRBJ2-1; 7 nucleotides agree with TRBD2. The CDR3 is 15 amino acids. Germline trimming cut 6 bases from V and 0 bases from J; bases unmatched to any gene: 5. Germline V gene sequence: CDR1 MNHEY, CDR2 SVGEGT. As DNA, the CDR3 is TGTGCCAGCAGAAGGGACTACGACTCCTACAATGAGCAGTTCTTC. It codes for CASRRDYDSYNEQFF.

The sample holds many counts of this clonotype. The rearrangement links TRBV6-1 to TRBJ2-7; 8 nucleotides align to TRBD2. Trimming cost V 0 bases and J 7 bases; bases outside gene matches: 8. The CDR3 has 15 amino acids. Germline V lookup: CDR1 MNHNS, CDR2 SASEGT. The CDR3 sequence is CASSEARTGGREQYF. The CDR3, as DNA: TGTGCCAGCAGTGAAGCGAGGACGGGGGGGAGGGAGCAGTACTTC.

The table lists this clonotype with many counts. The chain joins TRBV6-5 to TRBJ2-7, with D perhaps being TRBD1 or TRBD2 (7 bases each). The CDR3 consists of 15 residues. Germline V gives CDR1 MNHEY, CDR2 SVGAGI. Trimming shortened V by 6 bases and J by 2 bases, and 17 bases separated the two germline ends. The CDR3 bases are TGTGCCAGCAGAAACACAGGGGAGGGCACCTACGAGCAGTACTTC. It specifies CASRNTGEGTYEQYF.

This clonotype was recorded a few times. V is TRBV7-8 and J is TRBJ1-4; no firm D call. The CDR3 spans 12 residues. CDR1 SGHVS and CDR2 FQNEAQ come from the germline V gene. With 4 bases removed from V and 8 bases from J, the gap between germline ends came to 8 bases. The CDR3 region is CASSYSYEKLFF. For the CDR3, the DNA is TGTGCCAGCAGCTACTCTTACGAAAAACTGTTTTTT.

This clonotype has at least ten counts. CDR3 DNA sequence: TGTGCCACCAGCAGAGACCTTCACAGGGGGCAAGATACGCAGTATTTT. It specifies CATSRDLHRGQDTQYF. The rearrangement links TRBV15 to TRBJ2-3, with 9 nucleotides matching TRBD1. V shed 0 bases and J 5 bases; nucleotides not matched to a gene: 6. The CDR3 contains 16 residues. The germline gives CDR1 LNHNV, CDR2 YYDKDF (reference sequence).

Concerning this clonotype itself: This may come from a read error, since a much larger clone is one base off. The V and J genes are TRBV12-3 or TRBV12-4 and TRBJ2-5; 9 bases line up with TRBD2. CDR3 length equals 15 residues. CDR3 coding DNA: TGTGCCAGCAGTTTGCTAGCGGGGAACCAAGAGAACCAGTACTTC. Protein product: CASSLLAGNQENQYF.

This clonotype was seen many times. The CDR3 sequence: CASSLAGRETQYF. CDR3 in DNA: TGTGCCAGCAGTTTGGCCGGGCGGGAGACCCAGTACTTC. The V and J genes are TRBV12-3 or TRBV12-4 and TRBJ2-5; D is unresolved. V lost 3 bases, J lost 5 bases, and 10 bases lay in between. The CDR3 has 13 amino acids.

This clonotype was detected many times. V is TRBV5-1 and J is TRBJ2-7, with TRBD1 matching 8 bases. Per germline, CDR1 SGHRS and CDR2 YFSETQ. The J segment lost 4 bases and the V segment lost 2 bases, leaving 8 bases of the junction unmatched. This CDR3 has 15 residues. The CDR3 is CASSFAGGAGYEQYV. CDR3 DNA: TGCGCCAGCAGCTTCGCAGGGGGCGCGGGGTACGAGCAGTACGTC.

The chain carries TRBV20-1 and TRBJ2-7, with D possibly being TRBD1 (6 bases). V was trimmed by 4 bases and J by 6 bases, leaving 22 bases between them. This CDR3 comprises 15 residues. Germline CDR1 and CDR2: DFQATT and SNEGSKA (reference sequence). DNA for the CDR3: TGCAGTGCTACCCTTCACAGGGAGAGTTTGGGCGAGCAGTACTTC. It yields the protein CSATLHRESLGEQYF.